The rows below give T cell receptor beta chains drawn from one sample of a study of blood T cell repertoires in COVID-19. Clones were read by immunoSEQ multiplex PCR, and TCRdb kept only the in-frame ones, dropping some. The data contain 89,000 or so clones, about 90% of them singletons. The sample consisted of peripheral blood. These receptors all stem from a man between 45 and 60 years old with COVID-19, enrolled during active disease. CDR3s include the opening cysteine and the closing phenylalanine or tryptophan. A D gene is named only where the DNA matches it firmly. Some rows mark clone size as missing; the rest say once, few, many or name a class of expanded clone.

>NA|NA|TRBV5-4|TRBJ1-1
TGTGCCAGCAGCTTAAATTTTGCGACCCAGGGGTACACTGAAGCTTTCTTT
CASSLNFATQGYTEAFF
>NA|NA|TRBV14|TRBJ1-2
TGTGCCAGCAGCCACCACGCAGGGTCTGGCTACACCTTC
CASSHHAGSGYTF
>NA|TRBD1|TRBV5-4|TRBJ1-1
TGTGCCAGCAGCTTAGGACAGGGGGCAATCACTGAAGCTTTCTTT
CASSLGQGAITEAFF
>NA|NA|TRBV30|TRBJ1-1
TGTGCCTGGAGTCCCTTAGGGAGGACAACCAACACTGAAGCTTTCTTT
CAWSPLGRTTNTEAFF
>NA|NA|TRBV28|TRBJ1-5
TGTGCCAGCAGTCCCTGGGGGGATAGCAATCAGCCCCAGCATTTT
CASSPWGDSNQPQHF
>NA|NA|TRBV3-1/TRBV3-2|TRBJ1-2
TGTGCCAGCAGCGCTGGCGGATCGGCAGCTAACTATGGCTACACCTTC
CASSAGGSAANYGYTF
>NA|NA|TRBV5-1|TRBJ1-6
TGCGCCAGCAGCTTGTCGGGGAGCTCCTATAATTCACCCCTCCACTTT
CASSLSGSSYNSPLHF
>NA|NA|TRBV21-1|TRBJ1-1
TGTGCCAGCAGCAAAGTCCCGACAGTACAGAACACTGAAGCTTTCTTT
CASSKVPTVQNTEAFF
>NA|TRBD1|TRBV2|TRBJ2-5
TGTGCCAGCAGGCAGGACAGGGGCTGGGAGACCCAGTACTTC
CASRQDRGWETQYF
>NA|NA|TRBV12-3/TRBV12-4|TRBJ1-5
TGTGCCAGCAGTTTCGGGGAAGTCCAGCATTTT
CASSFGEVQHF
>NA|TRBD1|TRBV18|TRBJ2-7
TGTGCCAGCTCCAACAGGGGTTCCTACGAGCAGTACTTC
CASSNRGSYEQYF
>few|NA|TRBV24-1|TRBJ2-1
TGTGCCACCAGTGATTCCGCCGGGCCGGGGAGCTCCTACAATGAGCAGTTCTTC
CATSDSAGPGSSYNEQFF
>NA|TRBD1|TRBV7-2|TRBJ1-2
TGTGCCAGCAGCTTAGTCGTCCCGACAGGGGGAAAGCATGGCTACACCTTC
CASSLVVPTGGKHGYTF
>NA|NA|TRBV12-5|TRBJ1-5
TGTGCTAGTGACAGCAAAAATCAGCCCCAGCATTTT
CASDSKNQPQHF
>NA|TRBD1|TRBV3-1/TRBV3-2|TRBJ1-2
TGTGCCAGCAGCCTGGGACAGGGCTATGGCTACACCTTC
CASSLGQGYGYTF
>NA|TRBD1|TRBV9|TRBJ2-1
TGTGCCAGCAGTTCCTCAGTTGGGACAGTAAATGAGCAGTTCTTC
CASSSSVGTVNEQFF
>few|TRBD1|TRBV7-8|TRBJ2-7
TGTGCCAGCAGCTTAGCGGACAGGGGTTCCTTTTACGAGCAGTACTTC
CASSLADRGSFYEQYF
>once|NA|TRBV18|TRBJ1-3
TGTGCCAGCTCATGGGACACCTCTGGAAACACCATATATTTT
CASSWDTSGNTIYF
>NA|TRBD2|TRBV6-1|TRBJ2-3
TGTGCCAGCAGAGAAACCCTACGGGGGGGCACAGATACGCAGTATTTT
CASRETLRGGTDTQYF
>NA|TRBD1|TRBV6-6|TRBJ1-2
TGTGCCAGCACCCTCACAGGGGGTGAAACCTATGGCTACACCTTC
CASTLTGGETYGYTF
>NA|NA|TRBV30|TRBJ1-2
TGTGCCTGGAGTGTACTGGCGTCGGGGGGCGGGCATGGCTACACCTTC
CAWSVLASGGGHGYTF
>NA|TRBD1|TRBV7-9|TRBJ2-2
TGTGCCAGCGACAGGGGGCGAACCGGGGAGCTGTTTTTT
CASDRGRTGELFF
>NA|NA|TRBV14|TRBJ1-2
TGTGCCAGCAGCCAAGACCCAGGACACTACTATGGCTACACCTTC
CASSQDPGHYYGYTF
>once|TRBD1|TRBV2|TRBJ1-6
TGTGCCAGCAGTGAGGCAAGGACAGGAAATAATTCACCCCTCCACTTT
CASSEARTGNNSPLHF
>once|NA|TRBV30|TRBJ2-2
TGTGCCTGGATCGCTTATCCCCACTCGAACACCGGGGAGCTGTTTTTT
CAWIAYPHSNTGELFF
>NA|TRBD2|TRBV3-1/TRBV3-2|TRBJ2-7
TGTGCCAGCAGCCGGACTAGCGTGACGTACGAGCAGTACTTC
CASSRTSVTYEQYF
>NA|NA|TRBV7-9|TRBJ2-5
TGTGCCAGCAGCCCGCGCTCGGGGGTGGAGACCCAGTACTTC
CASSPRSGVETQYF
>NA|TRBD2|TRBV18|TRBJ2-5
TGTGCCAGCTCACGGGGACTAGCGGGGACCCAAGAGACCCAGTACTTC
CASSRGLAGTQETQYF
>NA|NA|TRBV6-5|TRBJ1-5
TGTGCCAGCAGTTACGGAGGGAACCAGCCCCAGCATTTT
CASSYGGNQPQHF
>NA|NA|TRBV18|TRBJ1-5
TGTGCCAGCTCACCGGGCGGGAGCAATCAGCCCCAGCATTTT
CASSPGGSNQPQHF
>NA|NA|TRBV7-8|TRBJ2-7
TGTGCCAGCAGCCTACTGTCCGAGCAGTACTTC
CASSLLSEQYF
>NA|TRBD1|TRBV7-3|TRBJ1-6
TGTGCCAGCAGCCTACAGGGGTCGAGCAATTCACCCCTCCACTTT
CASSLQGSSNSPLHF
>NA|NA|TRBV23-1|TRBJ1-5
TGCGCCAGCAACGGGATTTTTAGCAATCAGCCCCAGCATTTT
CASNGIFSNQPQHF
>NA|TRBD1|TRBV2|TRBJ2-2
TGTGCCAGCAGTGACTCTGGGACAGGGACTCCCGGGGAGCTGTTTTTT
CASSDSGTGTPGELFF
>NA|NA|TRBV29-1|TRBJ2-3
TGCAGCGTCGAAAGGGAGGAAGGGACCCCTAGCACAGATACGCAGTATTTT
CSVEREEGTPSTDTQYF
>medium-sized|NA|TRBV20-1|TRBJ1-5
TGCAGTGCTAGTACGGAGTATAGCAATCAGCCCCAGCATTTT
CSASTEYSNQPQHF
>NA|TRBD2|TRBV3-1/TRBV3-2|TRBJ2-3
TGTGCCAGCAGCCCCCTGGGGGGGAGCACAGATACGCAGTATTTT
CASSPLGGSTDTQYF
>NA|NA|TRBV28|TRBJ2-7
TGTGCCACAGGGAGGGGGGGGATGACCTACGAGCAGTACTTC
CATGRGGMTYEQYF
>NA|NA|TRBV2|TRBJ1-2
TGTGCCAGCAGTGAAGCGGGGGGAGGGTATGGCTACACCTTC
CASSEAGGGYGYTF
>NA|TRBD1|TRBV6-5|TRBJ1-2
TGTGCCAGCAGCCCCGCAGGGGGCGTATATGGCTACACCTTC
CASSPAGGVYGYTF
>NA|TRBD1|TRBV3-1/TRBV3-2|TRBJ1-5
TGTGCCAGCAGCCTAACGGGACAGGGCCTCCAGCCCCAGCATTTT
CASSLTGQGLQPQHF
>NA|TRBD2|TRBV7-9|TRBJ2-7
TGTGCCAGCAGCCCGGGGATCGGGGGGATGGACGAGCAGTACTTC
CASSPGIGGMDEQYF
>NA|NA|TRBV3-1/TRBV3-2|TRBJ1-1
TGTGCCAGCAGCCAAGTTGGCTTGAACACTGAAGCTTTCTTT
CASSQVGLNTEAFF
>NA|NA|TRBV18|TRBJ2-7
TGTGCCAGCTCTCGCGACAGGGAGGCCTACGAGCAGTACTTC
CASSRDREAYEQYF
>NA|NA|TRBV28|TRBJ2-7
TGTGCCAGCATCTTCCAGGACATGAGCTCCTACGAGCAGTACTTC
CASIFQDMSSYEQYF
>NA|TRBD1|TRBV6-5|TRBJ1-3
TGTGCCAGCAGCGTACAGGGGGCGAGGGGAAACACCATATATTTT
CASSVQGARGNTIYF
>NA|NA|TRBV7-8|TRBJ2-3
TGTGCCAGCAGCTTAGTGCGACAGGCCACAGATACGCAGTATTTT
CASSLVRQATDTQYF
>NA|NA|TRBV28|TRBJ1-1
TGTGCCAGCAGTTCGGCAGGGAGGGAGAACACTGAAGCTTTCTTT
CASSSAGRENTEAFF
>NA|NA|TRBV4-1|TRBJ1-1
TGCGCCAGCAGCCCCAGGGAATCGATGAACACTGAAGCTTTCTTT
CASSPRESMNTEAFF
>NA|NA|TRBV5-1|TRBJ1-2
TGCGCCAGCAGCAGGGACACTTCAGGGTATGGCTACACCTTC
CASSRDTSGYGYTF
>NA|NA|TRBV9|TRBJ2-2
TGTGCCAGCAACAGGGAAAACACCGGGGAGCTGTTTTTT
CASNRENTGELFF
>NA|TRBD2|TRBV15|TRBJ2-1
TGTGCCACCAGCAGAGATAGCGGGGGATCCTACAATGAGCAGTTCTTC
CATSRDSGGSYNEQFF
>NA|TRBD1|TRBV30|TRBJ1-2
TGTGCCTGGAGTGTAGGGACAGCAATTGTCCGTTATGGCTACACCTTC
CAWSVGTAIVRYGYTF
>once|TRBD2|TRBV3-1/TRBV3-2|TRBJ2-5
TGTGCCACCAAAGTAGCGGGGGAAGAGACCCAGTACTTC
CATKVAGEETQYF
>once|NA|TRBV11-3|TRBJ2-7
TGTGCCAGCAGCTTATCATCGGGGTACGAGCAGTACTTC
CASSLSSGYEQYF
>once|TRBD1|TRBV4-1|TRBJ2-5
TGCGCCAGCAGCCTCGACAGGGCTGGGACCCAGTACTTC
CASSLDRAGTQYF
>NA|NA|TRBV19|TRBJ1-2
TGTGCCAGTAGTATAGAATCCCCCCCTTATGGCTACACCTTC
CASSIESPPYGYTF
>NA|TRBD1|TRBV28|TRBJ1-2
TGTGCCAGCAGTCTAGGGACAGCCAACTATGGCTACACCTTC
CASSLGTANYGYTF
>NA|NA|TRBV6-5|TRBJ2-3
TGTGCCAGCACCTCCGAGGCATATACGCAGTATTTT
CASTSEAYTQYF